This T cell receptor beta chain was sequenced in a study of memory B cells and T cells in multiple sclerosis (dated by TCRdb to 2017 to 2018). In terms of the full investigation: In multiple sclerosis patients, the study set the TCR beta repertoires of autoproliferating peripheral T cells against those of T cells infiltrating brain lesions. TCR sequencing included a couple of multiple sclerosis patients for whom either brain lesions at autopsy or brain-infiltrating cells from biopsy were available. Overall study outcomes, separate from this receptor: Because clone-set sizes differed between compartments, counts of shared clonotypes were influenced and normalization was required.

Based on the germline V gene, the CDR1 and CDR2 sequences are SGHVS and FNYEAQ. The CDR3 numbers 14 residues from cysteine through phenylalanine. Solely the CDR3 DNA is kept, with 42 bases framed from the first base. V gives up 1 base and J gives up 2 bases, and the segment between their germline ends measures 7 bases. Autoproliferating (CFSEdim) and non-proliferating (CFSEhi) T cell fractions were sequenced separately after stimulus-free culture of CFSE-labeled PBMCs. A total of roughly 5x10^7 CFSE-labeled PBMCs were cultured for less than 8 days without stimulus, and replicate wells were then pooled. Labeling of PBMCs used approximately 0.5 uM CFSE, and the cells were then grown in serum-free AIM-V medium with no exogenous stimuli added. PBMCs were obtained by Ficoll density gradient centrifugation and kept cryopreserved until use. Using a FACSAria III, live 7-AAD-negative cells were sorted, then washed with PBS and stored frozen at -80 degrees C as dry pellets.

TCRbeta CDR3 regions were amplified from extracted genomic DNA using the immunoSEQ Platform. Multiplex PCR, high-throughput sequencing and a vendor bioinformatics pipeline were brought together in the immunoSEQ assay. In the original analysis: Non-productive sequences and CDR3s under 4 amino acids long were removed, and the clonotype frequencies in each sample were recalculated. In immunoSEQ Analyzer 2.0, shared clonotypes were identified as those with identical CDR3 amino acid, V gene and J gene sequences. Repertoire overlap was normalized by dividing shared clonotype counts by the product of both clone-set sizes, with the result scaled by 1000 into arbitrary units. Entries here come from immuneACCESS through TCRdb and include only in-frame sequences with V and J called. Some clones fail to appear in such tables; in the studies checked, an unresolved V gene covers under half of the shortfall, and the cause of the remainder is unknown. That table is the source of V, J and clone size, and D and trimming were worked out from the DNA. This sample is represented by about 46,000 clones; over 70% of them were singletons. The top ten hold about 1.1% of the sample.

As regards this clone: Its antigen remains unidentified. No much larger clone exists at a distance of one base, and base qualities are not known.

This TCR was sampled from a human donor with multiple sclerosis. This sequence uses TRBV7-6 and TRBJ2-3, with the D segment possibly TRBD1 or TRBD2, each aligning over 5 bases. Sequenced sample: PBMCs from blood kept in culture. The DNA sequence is TGTGCCAGCAGCTTAGGGGGGAACACAGATACGCAGTATTTT. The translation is CASSLGGNTDTQYF.